This T cell receptor (beta chain) was documented in a study of shared T cell receptors in the human thymus. Generated by immunoSEQ multiplex PCR, the TCRdb table keeps only in-frame clones and is missing some. This repertoire shows under 850,000 clones, 85% to 90% found once; its top ten account for around 0.0099%. The CDR3 runs to 16 residues. Germline V gene data show CDR1 as SGDLS and CDR2 as YYNGEE. Germline trimming cut 3 bases from V and 1 base from J; bases unmatched to any gene: 4. This sample was also put to use in a study of human thymus T cells. From that paper: Healthy Finnish infants undergoing corrective surgery for congenital heart defects provided the donor material. The thymus tissue came from resections taken during corrective heart surgery. Thymic and blood repertoires showed apparently biased V and J gene usage. Related research described thymic repertoires that were highly overlapping among unrelated individuals.

The TCR comes from a boy in the first two years of life with a congenital heart defect. V is TRBV9 and J is TRBJ2-2; TRBD2 matches at 9 bases. The sequenced sample consisted of thymocytes. CDR3 coding DNA: TGTGCCAGCAGCGCTGTAGCGGGAGTGAACACCGGGGAGCTGTTTTTT. It translates to CASSAVAGVNTGELFF.